This TCR beta chain was sequenced in a study of T cell responses to AZD1222 COVID-19 vaccine. Second-dose timings of about 4 or about 12 weeks were pooled. Using immunoSEQ multiplex PCR, the repertoire was profiled, and TCRdb retains in-frame clones only, with some absent. This repertoire shows approximately 150,000 clones, just over 90% found once; its top ten account for roughly 1.2%. Here the sequenced sample was peripheral blood, taken 28 days after the second AZD1222 dose. This clonotype was sampled from an adult who received the AZD1222 COVID-19 vaccine.

This CDR3 reads CASSRDRGTPGYTF. Written as DNA, the CDR3 is TGTGCCAGCAGTCGGGACAGGGGAACCCCTGGCTACACCTTC. The chain recombines TRBV7-9 with TRBJ1-2; 10 nucleotides agree with TRBD1. Germline lookup yields CDR1 SEHNR and CDR2 FQNEAQ (reference sequence). The V gene end was trimmed by 6 bases and the J gene end by 7 bases; junction bases not matched to a gene: 8. There are 14 residues in the CDR3.